This T cell receptor beta chain was recovered during a study of blood T cells in healthy people across ages. General study findings and limits: Donor CMV infection status was unknown, possibly confounding age-related changes in expanded clonotypes.

Germline V CDR1 and CDR2: LGHDT, YNNKEL (reference sequence). Unmatched junction bases numbered 8, after V lost 4 bases and J lost 7 bases. This CDR3 region has 15 residues. A J-beta primer mix and a sample-barcoded 5' primer were used in a second PCR of about 7 to 12 cycles. Each cDNA molecule was tagged by a template-switch adaptor that had 12 random nucleotides. MiXCR, applied by TCRdb to the 5' RACE reads, yields one record per CDR3 protein. The profile covers 550,000 to 800,000 distinct CDR3 sequences, with roughly 20% appearing a single time and roughly 3.6% taken by the ten largest. Isolating PBMCs gave at least 6.5 million of these cells per sample. Regarding this clonotype: No antigen is known for it.

The TCR originated in a man in his sixties or seventies in good health. This sequence joins TRBV3-1 and TRBJ1-5, with 9 nucleotides matching TRBD1. The sample comprised blood. CDR3 nucleotides: TGTGCCAGCAGCCCAGATACAGGGGGCGCGCAGCCCCAGCATTTT. Translated, it gives CASSPDTGGAQPQHF.